This paragraph covers one TCR beta chain sequence. Its antigen is currently not known. Per-base qualities were not stored, and no clone one base away is much larger. Preparation of the library involved the immunoSEQ multiplex PCR assay. RNA was extracted from all samples and reverse transcribed into cDNA as template for TCR sequencing. SuperScript III was used for first-strand cDNA synthesis, primed with a 2:1 mix of oligo-dT and random hexamers. A synthetic immune receptor repertoire was used to assess amplification bias, and residual bias was removed computationally. As for how the authors treated the data: Raw reads were preprocessed to remove errors, and CDR3 was defined by IMGT conventions from the conserved cysteine to phenylalanine. Clonality was computed by normalizing Shannon entropy by log2 of the number of productive unique TCRs and subtracting the result from 1. Whether each scalp clone was CD4 or CD8 was inferred by checking scalp TCRbeta sequences against the CD4 and CD8 repertoires from sorted blood. The immuneACCESS repertoire file appears here via TCRdb, limited to in-frame rearrangements. These files lack a portion of the clones; in checked studies, under half of the deficit traces to unresolved V genes, and the cause of the others is not known. The V and J calls and the clone size are those of that table, but D and trimming were determined from the DNA. A total of about 200,000 clones appear in this sample, less than 45% of them only once. The biggest ten clones account for roughly 0.5% of the sample.

This record belongs to a study of CD8+ T cells in alopecia areata (dated by TCRdb to the late 2010s). Turning to the overall study: The treated patients took part in an open-label pilot trial in which moderate-to-severe alopecia areata was treated with oral tofacitinib at 5 to 10 mg twice daily. RNA was extracted with the PAXgene miRNA kit for fixed scalp, the miRNeasy kit for PBMCs, and the RNeasy kit for mouse skin. Scalp clonality was compared across normal scalp (n=4), patchy alopecia areata scalp (n=8), and alopecia totalis/universalis scalp (n=8). The SALT score, which quantifies the percentage of affected scalp surface area, was used to measure disease severity in treated patients. TCRbeta CDR3 regions were amplified by immunoSEQ multiplex PCR using 35 Vbeta forward and 13 Jbeta reverse primers. Human TCRbeta sequencing covered scalp tissue and sorted CD4+ and CD8+ peripheral blood T cells from patchy and totalis/universalis alopecia areata patients and healthy controls. To study T cell clonal expansion in alopecia areata, the researchers applied high-throughput TCRbeta sequencing to both the C3H/HeJ mouse model and human patients. Patients stayed on tofacitinib for 6 to 18 months and then had 6 months of follow-up off drug so that delayed response and recurrence could be assessed. Biopsies were taken from tofacitinib-treated patients at baseline and again at 4 and 24 weeks into treatment, and several of those patients also had a later scalp biopsy. General study outcomes and caveats: TCR sequences shared between patients were less clear than in mice, possibly partly because of HLA diversity in the patient population. Scalp TCR repertoire analysis is complicated because resident alphabeta T cells in normal human skin are also sequenced, whereas mouse skin is dominated by gammadelta T cells. Many expanded lesional clones persisted in scalp and blood during tofacitinib treatment, which may partly explain relapse after stopping treatment. Scalp clonality and the number of expanded CD8+ clones among the top 100 scalp clones were significantly decreased by tofacitinib. Because the treated cohort was small and had just a single nonresponder, larger studies are needed to establish links between baseline CD8+ expansion and response. Compared with normal scalp, lesional scalp had higher clonality and more expanded CD8+ clones, particularly in alopecia totalis/universalis, a pattern that suggests antigenic drive.

Taken from the germline V gene, the CDR1 and CDR2 loops are SQVTM and ANQGSEA. Unmatched junction bases come to 8, with V trimmed by 6 bases and J by 3 bases. Spanning cysteine to phenylalanine, the CDR3 consists of 14 amino acids. The entry retains the CDR3 DNA only, 42 bases that are in frame from base 1. The treatment or condition tag for this specimen amounts to: oral pan-JAK inhibitor, 5-10 mg twice daily. Lesional scalp punch biopsies and peripheral blood were obtained from alopecia areata patients. PBMCs were isolated by density centrifugation and stained for CD3, CD4 and CD8, after which CD4+ and CD8+ T cells were sorted on a FACSAria.

The rearrangement joined TRBV29-1 to TRBJ1-2, with 9 bases matching TRBD1. The starting material was CD4+ T cells sorted from blood, obtained at approximately week 30, from a patient treated with tofacitinib. This clonotype was obtained from a human donor with alopecia areata. In nucleotide form, the sequence is TGCAGCGTAGACGGACAGGGGTTTGACTATGGCTACACCTTC. Its translation is CSVDGQGFDYGYTF. With the portions outside the CDR3 filled from the reference TRBV29-1 and TRBJ1-2 genes, the complete variable region becomes SAVISQKPSRDICQRGTSLTIQCQVDSQVTMMFWYRQQPGQSLTLIATANQGSEATYESGFVIDKFPISRPNLTFSTLTVSNMSPEDSSIYLCSVDGQGFDYGYTFGSGTRLTVV.